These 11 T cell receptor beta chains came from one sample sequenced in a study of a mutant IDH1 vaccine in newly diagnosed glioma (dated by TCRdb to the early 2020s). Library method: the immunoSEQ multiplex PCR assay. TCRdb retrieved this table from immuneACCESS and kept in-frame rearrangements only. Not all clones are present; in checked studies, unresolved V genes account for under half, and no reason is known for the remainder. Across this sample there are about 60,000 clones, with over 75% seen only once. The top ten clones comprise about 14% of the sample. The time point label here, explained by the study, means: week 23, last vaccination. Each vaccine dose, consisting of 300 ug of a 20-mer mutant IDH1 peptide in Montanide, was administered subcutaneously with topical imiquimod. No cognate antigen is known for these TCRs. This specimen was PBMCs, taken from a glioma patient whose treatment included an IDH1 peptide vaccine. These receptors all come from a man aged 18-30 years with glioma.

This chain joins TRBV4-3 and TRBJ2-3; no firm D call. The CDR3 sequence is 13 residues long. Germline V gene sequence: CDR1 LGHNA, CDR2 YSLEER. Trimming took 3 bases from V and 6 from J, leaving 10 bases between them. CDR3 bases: TGCGCCAGCAGCCAGGGCGTCGTGGATACGCAGTATTTT. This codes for CASSQGVVDTQYF.

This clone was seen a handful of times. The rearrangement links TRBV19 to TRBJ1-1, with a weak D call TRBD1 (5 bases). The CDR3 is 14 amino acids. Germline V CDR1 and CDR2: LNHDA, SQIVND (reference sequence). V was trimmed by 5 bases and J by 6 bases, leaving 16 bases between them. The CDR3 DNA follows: TGTGCCAGTAGTGCCCAGGGAAGGTTAGCTGAAGCTTTCTTT. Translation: CASSAQGRLAEAFF.

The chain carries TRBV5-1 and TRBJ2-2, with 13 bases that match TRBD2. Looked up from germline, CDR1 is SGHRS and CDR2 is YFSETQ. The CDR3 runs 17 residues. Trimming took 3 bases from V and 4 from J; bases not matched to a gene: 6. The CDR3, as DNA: TGCGCCAGCAGCTCGTCGGGACTAGCGGGACTCACCGGGGAGCTGTTTTTT. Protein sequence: CASSSSGLAGLTGELFF.

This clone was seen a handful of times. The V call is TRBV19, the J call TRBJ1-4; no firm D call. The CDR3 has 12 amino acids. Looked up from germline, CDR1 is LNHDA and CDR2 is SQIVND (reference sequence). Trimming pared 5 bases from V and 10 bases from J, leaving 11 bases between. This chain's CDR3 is CASSPGVGKLFF. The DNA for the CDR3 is TGTGCCAGTAGTCCCGGGGTGGGAAAACTGTTTTTT.

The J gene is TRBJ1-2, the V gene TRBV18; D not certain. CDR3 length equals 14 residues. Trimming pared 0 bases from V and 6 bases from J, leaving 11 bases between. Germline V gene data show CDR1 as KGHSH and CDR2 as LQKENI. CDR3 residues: CASSPPAGLHGYTF. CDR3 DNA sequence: TGTGCCAGCTCACCACCTGCAGGTTTACATGGCTACACCTTC.

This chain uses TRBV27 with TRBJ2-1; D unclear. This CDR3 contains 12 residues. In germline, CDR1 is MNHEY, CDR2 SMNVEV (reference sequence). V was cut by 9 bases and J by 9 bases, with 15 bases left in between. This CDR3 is CASRSSGTEQFF. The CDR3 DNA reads TGTGCCAGTCGATCGAGTGGTACTGAGCAGTTCTTC.

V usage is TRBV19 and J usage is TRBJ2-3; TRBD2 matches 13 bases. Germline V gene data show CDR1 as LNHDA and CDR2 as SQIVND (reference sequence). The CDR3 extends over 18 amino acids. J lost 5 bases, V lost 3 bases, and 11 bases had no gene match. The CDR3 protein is CASSILFTSGRARDTQYF. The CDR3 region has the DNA TGTGCCAGTAGTATCCTCTTTACTAGCGGGAGGGCCAGAGATACGCAGTATTTT. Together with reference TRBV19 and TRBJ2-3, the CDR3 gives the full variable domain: DGGITQSPKYLFRKEGQNVTLSCEQNLNHDAMYWYRQDPGQGLRLIYYSQIVNDFQKGDIAEGYSVSREKKESFPLTVTSAQKNPTAFYLCASSILFTSGRARDTQYFGPGTRLTVL.

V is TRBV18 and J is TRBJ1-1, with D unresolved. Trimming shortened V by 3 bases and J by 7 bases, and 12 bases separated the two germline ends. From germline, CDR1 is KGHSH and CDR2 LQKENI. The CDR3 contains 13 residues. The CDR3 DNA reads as TGTGCCAGCTCACCCGGTCAAGAATTTGAAGCTTTCTTT. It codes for CASSPGQEFEAFF.

The CDR3 DNA sequence: TGCGCCAGCAGCCAAGAATTCGGAGACCCTATCTATGGCTACACCTTC. Amino acid sequence: CASSQEFGDPIYGYTF. The V gene is TRBV4-1, the J gene TRBJ1-2; D is unclear. There are 16 residues in the CDR3. V lost 0 bases to trimming and J lost 4 bases, with 15 bases between them. CDR1 and CDR2 (germline): MGHRA, YSYEKL.

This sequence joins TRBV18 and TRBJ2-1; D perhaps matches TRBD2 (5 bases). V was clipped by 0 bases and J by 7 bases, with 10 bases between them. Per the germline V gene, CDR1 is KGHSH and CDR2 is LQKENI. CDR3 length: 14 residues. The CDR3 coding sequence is TGTGCCAGCTCACCACCTAGCGCTCTAAATGAGCAGTTCTTC. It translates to CASSPPSALNEQFF.

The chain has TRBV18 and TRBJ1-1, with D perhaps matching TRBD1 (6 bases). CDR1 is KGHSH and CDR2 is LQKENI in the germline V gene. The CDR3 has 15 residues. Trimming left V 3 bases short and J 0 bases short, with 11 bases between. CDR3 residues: CASSPMTGVNTEAFF. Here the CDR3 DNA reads TGTGCCAGCTCACCGATGACAGGAGTGAACACTGAAGCTTTCTTT.